This T cell receptor beta chain was documented in a study of Ad26.COV2.S vaccination and SARS-CoV-2 variants. About this clone: Antigen unknown.

The CDR3 runs 14 residues. CDR1 is SQVTM and CDR2 is ANQGSEA in the germline V gene. The V end lost 6 bases, the J end lost 0 bases, and 11 bases lay between the germline ends. The treatment was: around 19 received Ad26.COV2.S at low or high dose, single or two shots; a few received placebo; per-sample allocation not given. Day 63 following the first vaccine or placebo injection was when the samples were taken. In Boston, an adult donor aged 18-55 years took part. General study findings and limits: After vaccination, reports described spike-specific CD8+ and CD4+ T cell responses as showing substantial breadth.

Generated by immunoSEQ multiplex PCR, the TCRdb table keeps only in-frame clones and is missing some. The sample carries around 340,000 clones, 75% to 90% recorded once. The TCR originated in a person aged 18-65 years who received the Ad26.COV2.S COVID-19 vaccine or a placebo. The chain links TRBV29-1 to TRBJ1-4; D uncertain. This specimen was peripheral blood, taken in a trial of Ad26.COV2.S vaccine versus placebo. CDR3 sequence reads: CSVGGVATNEKLFF. DNA for the CDR3: TGCAGCGTCGGAGGAGTTGCAACTAATGAAAAACTGTTTTTT.